These T cell receptor beta chains were read from a single sample in a study of T-cell memory formation after mild COVID-19. TCRdb called the 5' RACE reads again in MiXCR, with one record for every CDR3 protein. The table has 400,000 to 500,000 distinct CDR3 sequences, 20% seen once. Sample: PBMCs or a T cell subset sorted from them (not recorded which). The receptors derive from an adult woman who had mild COVID-19 (a few samples of this study predate the infection). Cell type and time point are not known. CDR3s include the opening cysteine and the closing phenylalanine or tryptophan. Fields, in order: V gene, J gene, D gene, clone size, CDR3 DNA, CDR3 protein. A D gene is named only where the DNA matches it firmly. Not all rows give a size; the values are once, few, many and, for expanded clones, a class.

v_call: TRBV4-1; j_call: TRBJ2-7; d_call: NA; clone_size: NA; cdr3_nt: TGCGCCAGCAGCCAAGATAATAGCGGTCGGCCGACGGGGAACTTC; cdr3_aa: CASSQDNSGRPTGNF
v_call: TRBV29-1; j_call: TRBJ1-3; d_call: NA; clone_size: few; cdr3_nt: TGCAGCGCCCGGGATTCTGGAAACACCATATATTTT; cdr3_aa: CSARDSGNTIYF
v_call: TRBV9; j_call: TRBJ2-3; d_call: TRBD2; clone_size: NA; cdr3_nt: TGTGCCAGCAGCGTCGGACTAGCCTTCACAGATACGCAGTATTTT; cdr3_aa: CASSVGLAFTDTQYF
v_call: TRBV24-1; j_call: TRBJ2-7; d_call: NA; clone_size: NA; cdr3_nt: TGTGCCACCAGTGACCCGAGCTCCTACGAGCAGTACTTC; cdr3_aa: CATSDPSSYEQYF
v_call: TRBV12-3/TRBV12-4; j_call: TRBJ2-7; d_call: NA; clone_size: NA; cdr3_nt: TGTGCCAGCAGTTTGGCGGTATGGACAGCCTACGAGCAGTACTTC; cdr3_aa: CASSLAVWTAYEQYF
v_call: TRBV7-2; j_call: TRBJ1-3; d_call: NA; clone_size: few; cdr3_nt: TGTGCCAGCAGCCTGGCCCATGGAAACACCATATATTTT; cdr3_aa: CASSLAHGNTIYF
v_call: TRBV18; j_call: TRBJ2-7; d_call: TRBD1; clone_size: few; cdr3_nt: TGTGCCAGCTCCCCGACAGGGGTCAGCGGGCAGTACTTC; cdr3_aa: CASSPTGVSGQYF
v_call: TRBV5-1; j_call: TRBJ2-1; d_call: NA; clone_size: NA; cdr3_nt: TGCGCCAGCAGCTTCCACGAGGATAGTGAGCAGTTCTTC; cdr3_aa: CASSFHEDSEQFF
v_call: TRBV5-1; j_call: TRBJ2-3; d_call: NA; clone_size: few; cdr3_nt: TGCGCCAGCAGCTTGGGTGCAGGGTCGAACACAGATACGCAGTATTTT; cdr3_aa: CASSLGAGSNTDTQYF
v_call: TRBV5-1; j_call: TRBJ2-5; d_call: TRBD2; clone_size: many; cdr3_nt: TGCGCCAGCAGCTTGCCGGGGGGCCAAGAGACCCAGTACTTC; cdr3_aa: CASSLPGGQETQYF
v_call: TRBV5-5; j_call: TRBJ1-4; d_call: NA; clone_size: NA; cdr3_nt: TGTGCCAGCAGCTTGGTTTTTCGGACGCCACTATCTAATGAATTGGAAAAACTGTTTTTT; cdr3_aa: CASSLVFRTPLSNELEKLFF
v_call: TRBV5-1; j_call: TRBJ2-7; d_call: TRBD2; clone_size: many; cdr3_nt: TGCGCCAGCAGCTTGGGCCCAGCGGGAACCTACGAGCAGTACTTC; cdr3_aa: CASSLGPAGTYEQYF
v_call: TRBV6-5; j_call: TRBJ2-5; d_call: TRBD2; clone_size: NA; cdr3_nt: TGTGCCAGCAGTTACTCGAGTAGCGGGTGGGCCGGGGAGACCCAGTACTTC; cdr3_aa: CASSYSSSGWAGETQYF
v_call: TRBV10-3; j_call: TRBJ2-5; d_call: TRBD1; clone_size: NA; cdr3_nt: TGTGCCATCAGTGGCAGGGGGACAGAGACCCAGTACTTC; cdr3_aa: CAISGRGTETQYF
v_call: TRBV4-3; j_call: TRBJ2-7; d_call: TRBD1; clone_size: few; cdr3_nt: TGCGCCAGCAGCCATGCCCCGGGACAGGGAACCTACGAGCAGTACTTC; cdr3_aa: CASSHAPGQGTYEQYF
v_call: TRBV12-3/TRBV12-4; j_call: TRBJ2-7; d_call: TRBD2; clone_size: few; cdr3_nt: TGTGCCAGCAGTCCTCGACTAGCGGGTAACTACGAGCAGTACTTC; cdr3_aa: CASSPRLAGNYEQYF
v_call: TRBV27; j_call: TRBJ2-7; d_call: NA; clone_size: NA; cdr3_nt: TGTGCCAGCAGTTCGCCTCCCAGTGAGGAGCAGTACTTC; cdr3_aa: CASSSPPSEEQYF
v_call: TRBV19; j_call: TRBJ2-3; d_call: NA; clone_size: NA; cdr3_nt: TGTGCCAGTAGTGCCTTCACAGATACGCAGTATTTT; cdr3_aa: CASSAFTDTQYF
v_call: TRBV29-1; j_call: TRBJ2-1; d_call: TRBD2; clone_size: NA; cdr3_nt: TGCAGCGTGGGGACTAGCTTCCTAAGCTCCTACAATGAGCAGTTCTTC; cdr3_aa: CSVGTSFLSSYNEQFF
v_call: TRBV7-2; j_call: TRBJ1-2; d_call: TRBD1; clone_size: NA; cdr3_nt: TGTGCCAGCAGCCCGGGTGCCGGGACAGGGTTCGGCTACACCTTC; cdr3_aa: CASSPGAGTGFGYTF
v_call: TRBV5-5; j_call: TRBJ2-1; d_call: NA; clone_size: few; cdr3_nt: TGTGCCAGCAGCTTGGTTGTGGTGATCTACAATGAGCAGTTCTTC; cdr3_aa: CASSLVVVIYNEQFF
v_call: TRBV12-3/TRBV12-4; j_call: TRBJ1-3; d_call: NA; clone_size: NA; cdr3_nt: TGTGCCAGCAGTTTATTAAACACCATATATTTT; cdr3_aa: CASSLLNTIYF
v_call: TRBV11-3; j_call: TRBJ2-3; d_call: NA; clone_size: few; cdr3_nt: TGTGCCAGCAGCTTCGAGGGAGCCGGCACAGATACGCAGTATTTT; cdr3_aa: CASSFEGAGTDTQYF
v_call: TRBV7-9; j_call: TRBJ1-1; d_call: TRBD1; clone_size: NA; cdr3_nt: TGTGCCAGCAGCTTCACCGGGACAGGGGGGATGAACACTGAAGCTTTCTTT; cdr3_aa: CASSFTGTGGMNTEAFF
v_call: TRBV7-3; j_call: TRBJ2-2; d_call: NA; clone_size: many; cdr3_nt: TGCGAAAACAGGGTCGGCACCGGGGAGCTGTTTTTT; cdr3_aa: CENRVGTGELFF
v_call: TRBV12-3/TRBV12-4; j_call: TRBJ2-7; d_call: NA; clone_size: few; cdr3_nt: TGTGCCAGCAGTTTAGGTGAGGGGCTAAAATACGAGCAGTACTTC; cdr3_aa: CASSLGEGLKYEQYF
v_call: TRBV4-1; j_call: TRBJ1-1; d_call: NA; clone_size: NA; cdr3_nt: TGCGCCAGCAGCCAAGATCTCCTTCTGACCATGAACACTGAAGCTTTCTTT; cdr3_aa: CASSQDLLLTMNTEAFF
v_call: TRBV18; j_call: TRBJ2-2; d_call: NA; clone_size: NA; cdr3_nt: TGTGCCAGCTCTCCAGGACGGGTTTCGAACACCGGGGAGCTGTTTTTT; cdr3_aa: CASSPGRVSNTGELFF
v_call: TRBV6-2/TRBV6-3; j_call: TRBJ2-6; d_call: NA; clone_size: NA; cdr3_nt: TGTGCCAGCAGCTCCCTGAAGGCTCTCTCTGGGGCCAACGTCCTGACTTTC; cdr3_aa: CASSSLKALSGANVLTF
v_call: TRBV3-1; j_call: TRBJ2-7; d_call: NA; clone_size: many; cdr3_nt: TGTGCCAGCAGCCAAGATTCCAGGGGTGCTTACGAGCAGTACTTC; cdr3_aa: CASSQDSRGAYEQYF
v_call: TRBV11-2; j_call: TRBJ2-3; d_call: NA; clone_size: NA; cdr3_nt: TGTGCCAGCAGCTTAGACAACCCTCCAGAAGATACGCAGTATTTT; cdr3_aa: CASSLDNPPEDTQYF
v_call: TRBV7-8; j_call: TRBJ2-6; d_call: NA; clone_size: few; cdr3_nt: TGTGCCAGCAGCTTATTCGTCTTGGACAAATATCCCTCTGGGGCCAACGTCCTGACTTTC; cdr3_aa: CASSLFVLDKYPSGANVLTF
v_call: TRBV4-3; j_call: TRBJ2-6; d_call: NA; clone_size: few; cdr3_nt: TGCGCCAGCAGCCAAGACTGGGGATTTGGGGCCAACGTCCTGACTTTC; cdr3_aa: CASSQDWGFGANVLTF
v_call: TRBV12-3/TRBV12-4; j_call: TRBJ2-1; d_call: NA; clone_size: NA; cdr3_nt: TGTGCCAGCAGTTTCGGGGGCGGGAGCAATGAGCAGTTCTTC; cdr3_aa: CASSFGGGSNEQFF
v_call: TRBV11-3; j_call: TRBJ2-1; d_call: NA; clone_size: few; cdr3_nt: TGTGCCAGCAGCTTAGCTGGGGGCCTCGGCAACTACAATGAGCAGTTCTTC; cdr3_aa: CASSLAGGLGNYNEQFF
v_call: TRBV12-3/TRBV12-4; j_call: TRBJ1-3; d_call: TRBD1; clone_size: few; cdr3_nt: TGTGCCAGTCGACAGGGGCACTCTGGAAACACCATATATTTT; cdr3_aa: CASRQGHSGNTIYF
v_call: TRBV3-1; j_call: TRBJ1-5; d_call: NA; clone_size: NA; cdr3_nt: TGTGCCAGCGGGCTTCGGGGTAGCAATCAGCCCCAGCATTTT; cdr3_aa: CASGLRGSNQPQHF
v_call: TRBV20-1; j_call: TRBJ2-3; d_call: TRBD2; clone_size: few; cdr3_nt: TGCAGTGCTCCGCCCAGACTAGCGGATGGGACAGATACGCAGTATTTT; cdr3_aa: CSAPPRLADGTDTQYF
v_call: TRBV6-5; j_call: TRBJ1-2; d_call: NA; clone_size: NA; cdr3_nt: TGTGCCAGCAGTTATACAGGGAACTATGGCTACACCTTC; cdr3_aa: CASSYTGNYGYTF